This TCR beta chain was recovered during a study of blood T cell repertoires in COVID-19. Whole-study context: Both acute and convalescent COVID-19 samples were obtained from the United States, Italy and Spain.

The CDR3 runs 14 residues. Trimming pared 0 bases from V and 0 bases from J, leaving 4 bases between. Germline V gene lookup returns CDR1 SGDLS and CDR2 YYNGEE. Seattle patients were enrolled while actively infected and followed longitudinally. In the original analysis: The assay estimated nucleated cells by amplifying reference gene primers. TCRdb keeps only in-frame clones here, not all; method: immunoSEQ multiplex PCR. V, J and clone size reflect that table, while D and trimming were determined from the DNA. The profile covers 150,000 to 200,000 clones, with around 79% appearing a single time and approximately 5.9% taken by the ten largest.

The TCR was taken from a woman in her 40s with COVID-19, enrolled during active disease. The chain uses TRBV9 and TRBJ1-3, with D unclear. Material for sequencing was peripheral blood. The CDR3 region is CASSVGSSGNTIYF. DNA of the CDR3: TGTGCCAGCAGCGTAGGGAGCTCTGGAAACACCATATATTTT. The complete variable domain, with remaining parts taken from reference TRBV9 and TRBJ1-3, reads DSGVTQTPKHLITATGQRVTLRCSPRSGDLSVYWYQQSLDQGLQFLIQYYNGEERAKGNILERFSAQQFPDLHSELNLSSLELGDSALYFCASSVGSSGNTIYFGEGSWLTVV.